A selection of T cell receptor beta chains follows, all from one sample in a study of T-cell memory formation after mild COVID-19. TCRdb passed the 5' RACE reads through MiXCR, listing each CDR3 protein once. The table lists 250,000 or so distinct CDR3 sequences, approximately 19% of them singletons. The sample taken for sequencing was PBMCs or a T cell subset sorted from them (not recorded which). These receptors were obtained from a man aged 18 to 30 who had mild COVID-19 (a few samples of this study predate the infection). Cell type and time point are not known. The CDR3 runs from the conserved cysteine through the conserved F or W. D genes are given only for firm matches. Size values are once, few and many counts, or a class for expanded clones, and some rows have none.

clone size: .
CDR3 length: 13
V gene: TRBV7-2
D gene: .
J gene: TRBJ1-2
CDR3 DNA: TGTGCCAGCAGCCAACAGGGAACCTATGGCTACACCTTC
CDR3 protein: CASSQQGTYGYTF

clone size: few
CDR3 length: 12
V gene: TRBV6-2/TRBV6-3
D gene: .
J gene: TRBJ1-1
CDR3 DNA: TGTGCCAGCAGTTACCGGGCCGTTGAAGCTTTCTTT
CDR3 protein: CASSYRAVEAFF

clone size: .
CDR3 length: 15
V gene: TRBV7-2
D gene: TRBD2
J gene: TRBJ2-5
CDR3 DNA: TGTGCCAGCAGCTTAGGTTTCGGGGGGCAAGAGACCCAGTACTTC
CDR3 protein: CASSLGFGGQETQYF

clone size: few
CDR3 length: 14
V gene: TRBV2
D gene: TRBD1
J gene: TRBJ2-1
CDR3 DNA: TGTGCCAGCAGGGACAGGGCCGTTTACAATGAGCAGTTCTTC
CDR3 protein: CASRDRAVYNEQFF

clone size: few
CDR3 length: 15
V gene: TRBV5-1
D gene: TRBD1
J gene: TRBJ2-3
CDR3 DNA: TGCGCCAGCAGCTTCGGGACAGGCACCACAGATACGCAGTATTTT
CDR3 protein: CASSFGTGTTDTQYF

clone size: many
CDR3 length: 12
V gene: TRBV5-1
D gene: .
J gene: TRBJ2-7
CDR3 DNA: TGCGCCAGCAGCGAGGGTTCCTACGAGCAGTACTTC
CDR3 protein: CASSEGSYEQYF

clone size: .
CDR3 length: 13
V gene: TRBV4-3
D gene: .
J gene: TRBJ1-2
CDR3 DNA: TGCGCCAGCAGCCAAGAACCAGGGACCGGCTACACCTTC
CDR3 protein: CASSQEPGTGYTF

clone size: .
CDR3 length: 15
V gene: TRBV6-5
D gene: .
J gene: TRBJ2-7
CDR3 DNA: TGTGCCAGCAGTTACTCTTTACAGGGAGGATACGAGCAGTACTTC
CDR3 protein: CASSYSLQGGYEQYF

clone size: few
CDR3 length: 14
V gene: TRBV4-1
D gene: .
J gene: TRBJ1-1
CDR3 DNA: TGCGCCAGCAGCCAAGCGGGGGGCGACACTGAAGCTTTCTTT
CDR3 protein: CASSQAGGDTEAFF

clone size: .
CDR3 length: 16
V gene: TRBV7-2
D gene: .
J gene: TRBJ2-3
CDR3 DNA: TGTGCCAGCAGCTTAGTTCCAGCTCCCTCGGCAGATACGCAGTATTTT
CDR3 protein: CASSLVPAPSADTQYF

clone size: .
CDR3 length: 17
V gene: TRBV27
D gene: TRBD1
J gene: TRBJ2-1
CDR3 DNA: TGTGCCAGCAGTTTAGAAGGGACAGTAAAATCCTACAATGAGCAGTTCTTC
CDR3 protein: CASSLEGTVKSYNEQFF

clone size: few
CDR3 length: 13
V gene: TRBV7-9
D gene: TRBD1
J gene: TRBJ2-7
CDR3 DNA: TGTGCCAGCAGCTCACGGACAGGGAACGAGCAGTACTTC
CDR3 protein: CASSSRTGNEQYF

clone size: few
CDR3 length: 13
V gene: TRBV24-1
D gene: .
J gene: TRBJ1-2
CDR3 DNA: TGTGCCACCAGTGATGCCGGACCCTATGGCTACACCTTC
CDR3 protein: CATSDAGPYGYTF

clone size: few
CDR3 length: 14
V gene: TRBV27
D gene: TRBD1
J gene: TRBJ1-1
CDR3 DNA: TGTGCCAGCAGTCTCTTGTTGGGACAGGGGGAAGCTTTCTTT
CDR3 protein: CASSLLLGQGEAFF

clone size: .
CDR3 length: 14
V gene: TRBV5-1
D gene: TRBD1
J gene: TRBJ1-1
CDR3 DNA: TGCGCCAGCAGCGCCCGACAGGGTACAGTGGAAGCTTTCTTT
CDR3 protein: CASSARQGTVEAFF

clone size: .
CDR3 length: 14
V gene: TRBV10-3
D gene: .
J gene: TRBJ2-7
CDR3 DNA: TGTGCCATCAGTGGGGACTCCGCCGCTGGCGAGCAGTACTTC
CDR3 protein: CAISGDSAAGEQYF

clone size: .
CDR3 length: 13
V gene: TRBV6-2/TRBV6-3
D gene: .
J gene: TRBJ1-1
CDR3 DNA: TGTGCCAGCATAGGCAAGGGGTACCCTGAAGCTTTCTTT
CDR3 protein: CASIGKGYPEAFF

clone size: few
CDR3 length: 16
V gene: TRBV9
D gene: .
J gene: TRBJ1-2
CDR3 DNA: TGTGCCAGCAGCGTAGGATTTCGGGGACCGTTGGATGGCTACACCTTC
CDR3 protein: CASSVGFRGPLDGYTF

clone size: few
CDR3 length: 15
V gene: TRBV4-2
D gene: .
J gene: TRBJ2-5
CDR3 DNA: TGTGCCAGCAGCCAAGTCACGGGGCGGGGAGAGACCCAGTACTTC
CDR3 protein: CASSQVTGRGETQYF

clone size: many
CDR3 length: 15
V gene: TRBV4-3
D gene: .
J gene: TRBJ2-3
CDR3 DNA: TGCGCCAGCAGCCAAGAACGGACAGGCACAGATACGCAGTATTTT
CDR3 protein: CASSQERTGTDTQYF

clone size: .
CDR3 length: 16
V gene: TRBV7-2
D gene: .
J gene: TRBJ2-2
CDR3 DNA: TGTGCCAGCAGCCTCCGCCCCGTCGCGAACACCGGGGAGCTGTTTTTT
CDR3 protein: CASSLRPVANTGELFF

clone size: .
CDR3 length: 14
V gene: TRBV20-1
D gene: .
J gene: TRBJ2-5
CDR3 DNA: TGCAGTCCTTCGGATTTTGCGGGGCAAGAGACCCAGTACTTC
CDR3 protein: CSPSDFAGQETQYF

clone size: many
CDR3 length: 15
V gene: TRBV5-6
D gene: TRBD2
J gene: TRBJ2-3
CDR3 DNA: TGTGCCAGCAGCCACGGCGGGGGGACATCAGATACGCAGTATTTT
CDR3 protein: CASSHGGGTSDTQYF

clone size: .
CDR3 length: 13
V gene: TRBV5-5
D gene: TRBD1
J gene: TRBJ2-5
CDR3 DNA: TGTGCCAGCATTCCGGGACAGTCCGACTTTCGGTACTTC
CDR3 protein: CASIPGQSDFRYF

clone size: few
CDR3 length: 15
V gene: TRBV7-3
D gene: TRBD2
J gene: TRBJ2-2
CDR3 DNA: TGTGCCAGCAGCTTCCTTAGCGGGGGGACCGGGGAGCTGTTTTTT
CDR3 protein: CASSFLSGGTGELFF

clone size: .
CDR3 length: 13
V gene: TRBV2
D gene: .
J gene: TRBJ2-3
CDR3 DNA: TGTGCCAGCAACGGGGTTTTCACAGATACGCAGTATTTT
CDR3 protein: CASNGVFTDTQYF

clone size: .
CDR3 length: 14
V gene: TRBV20-1
D gene: .
J gene: TRBJ1-5
CDR3 DNA: TGCAGTGCTAGAGACCCCCTCGCCAATCAGCCCCAGCATTTT
CDR3 protein: CSARDPLANQPQHF

clone size: .
CDR3 length: 13
V gene: TRBV12-3/TRBV12-4
D gene: .
J gene: TRBJ2-7
CDR3 DNA: TGTGCCAGCAGTCCAGACGGTGGCCTACGGGGGTACTTC
CDR3 protein: CASSPDGGLRGYF

clone size: few
CDR3 length: 14
V gene: TRBV11-2
D gene: .
J gene: TRBJ1-6
CDR3 DNA: TGTGCCAGCAGCCCGAATGACAGAAATTCACCCCTCCACTTT
CDR3 protein: CASSPNDRNSPLHF

clone size: few
CDR3 length: 15
V gene: TRBV5-1
D gene: .
J gene: TRBJ2-3
CDR3 DNA: TGCGCCAGCAGCTTAGGACGGACCGACACAGATACGCAGTATTTT
CDR3 protein: CASSLGRTDTDTQYF

clone size: few
CDR3 length: 13
V gene: TRBV7-2
D gene: .
J gene: TRBJ2-2
CDR3 DNA: TGTGCCAGCAGCTCGATGGGAGCCGGGGAGCTGTTTTTT
CDR3 protein: CASSSMGAGELFF

clone size: few
CDR3 length: 16
V gene: TRBV12-3/TRBV12-4
D gene: .
J gene: TRBJ1-3
CDR3 DNA: TGTGCCAGCAGTTTACCCGGCGGATTCTCTGGAAACACCATATATTTT
CDR3 protein: CASSLPGGFSGNTIYF

clone size: .
CDR3 length: 15
V gene: TRBV7-9
D gene: TRBD1
J gene: TRBJ1-6
CDR3 DNA: TGTGCCAGCAGCTTAGTGGTGACAGGGGATTCACCCCTCCACTTT
CDR3 protein: CASSLVVTGDSPLHF

clone size: .
CDR3 length: 16
V gene: TRBV4-1
D gene: TRBD2
J gene: TRBJ2-1
CDR3 DNA: TGCGCCAGCAGCCCCTGGACTCGCGGGGGGGCATATGAGCAGTTCTTC
CDR3 protein: CASSPWTRGGAYEQFF

clone size: few
CDR3 length: 14
V gene: TRBV5-1
D gene: .
J gene: TRBJ2-7
CDR3 DNA: TGCGCCAGCAGCTTGGGAGTTACTTTCGACGAGCAGTACTTC
CDR3 protein: CASSLGVTFDEQYF

clone size: few
CDR3 length: 13
V gene: TRBV6-2/TRBV6-3
D gene: .
J gene: TRBJ1-5
CDR3 DNA: TGTGCCAGCAGCTTGGGGATCCGTCAGCCCCAGCATTTT
CDR3 protein: CASSLGIRQPQHF

clone size: .
CDR3 length: 17
V gene: TRBV3-1
D gene: .
J gene: TRBJ2-5
CDR3 DNA: TGTGCCAGCAGCCCCAGACGCAGGGGCGGTCCGCAAGAGACCCAGTACTTC
CDR3 protein: CASSPRRRGGPQETQYF